This T cell receptor (beta chain) was observed in a study of blood T cell repertoires in COVID-19. This CDR3 has 15 amino acids. Germline loops: CDR1 SGHAT, CDR2 FQNNGV. The trim removed 0 bases at V and 4 bases at J, leaving 4 bases unmatched. The method was immunoSEQ multiplex PCR; TCRdb's version includes in-frame clones alone and lacks a portion of them. The sample lists roughly 180,000 clones; around 79% were seen once. V gene TRBV11-2 combines with J gene TRBJ2-7; 9 bases are a match to TRBD1. The receptor was derived from a woman between 55 and 75 years old with COVID-19, enrolled during active disease. The sample taken for sequencing was peripheral blood. DNA of the CDR3: TGTGCCAGCAGCTTAGATTCAGGACAGGGGTACGAGCAGTACGTC. Encoded protein: CASSLDSGQGYEQYV.